The source of this TCR beta chain is a study of blood T cell repertoires in COVID-19 (dated by TCRdb to 2018 to 2021). About the study as a whole: Collaborator samples came from the United States, Italy and Spain and covered acute and convalescent phases of COVID-19. Sample metadata almost always included a de-identified subject ID, COVID-19 status, age in years and sex. The repertoires were released in a freely available public database intended as a resource for research on the immune response to SARS-CoV-2. Where available, HLA class I and class II types were taken from metadata supplied by the sample provider and were not determined by assay-based typing. Subjects who had been exposed to COVID-19, were actively infected with it, or had recovered from it provided the deeply sampled blood TCRbeta repertoires that made up the dataset. The material from the prospective study consisted of cDNA or gDNA derived from T cells, B-cell-depleted T cells, or PBMCs. Samples came from the ongoing ImmuneRACE study (first 160 participants) plus 1,254 subjects from 6 global collaborators.

A remark on this clone: Its target antigen remains unknown. The record has no base qualities; no much larger clone is one base away.

Participants in the prospective study were enrolled through a virtual design, were aged about 18 to 90 years, and lived in 20 to 30 United States geographic areas. In the prospective study, participants were assigned to cohorts based on the clinical history participants reported in a screening survey and a study questionnaire. Recovered participants in ImmuneRACE Cohort 3 were defined as having two consecutive negative NP/OP PCR tests, clearance from a healthcare professional, or resolution of symptoms. In the prospective study, mobile phlebotomists collected whole blood, serum and a nasopharyngeal or oropharyngeal swab from each participant. Participants in the prospective study had the option to provide additional blood draws and questionnaires over an approximately two-month period. Prospective study blood samples were shipped either frozen or at room temperature before DNA extraction. Findings and caveats that apply to the study as a whole: The amount of clinical and demographic metadata varied by source and participant and was provided uncurated.

The immunoSEQ Assay, a bias-controlled multiplex PCR, was used to amplify TCRbeta CDR3 regions from genomic DNA. The original methods were these. Within the assay, amplification of reference gene primers was used to estimate how many nucleated cells each sample contained. Sequence reads were collapsed and filtered to measure the absolute abundance of every unique TCRbeta CDR3 rearrangement. For each sample, productive Simpson clonality was calculated as the square root of Simpson's diversity index over productive rearrangements. The clones in this table, taken by TCRdb from immuneACCESS, are in-frame only. Not every clone is retained; where verified, under half of the shortfall comes from an unresolved V gene, and the cause of the rest is unknown. The V and J calls and clone size are taken from that table; D and trimming were inferred from the DNA. Counted in this sample were about 500,000 clones; around 90% of them appeared once. Clones ranked in the top ten supply around 0.64% of the sample.

CDR1 and CDR2, looked up from the germline V gene, are MRHNA and SNTAGT. The CDR3 runs 13 residues from the cysteine to the phenylalanine. Only the CDR3 DNA stays, 39 bases, in frame from base 1. The V end loses 3 bases and the J end loses 5 bases, and a stretch of 10 bases separates them. The chain was built from TRBV6-4 and TRBJ1-1, with an unclear D gene assignment. Material for sequencing was PBMCs or T cells enriched from blood (not recorded which). The source of this sequence is a woman aged 18-30 years who had recovered from COVID-19. The CDR3 reads CASSDREGTEAFF. The nucleotides read TGTGCCAGCAGTGATAGGGAGGGAACTGAAGCTTTCTTT.